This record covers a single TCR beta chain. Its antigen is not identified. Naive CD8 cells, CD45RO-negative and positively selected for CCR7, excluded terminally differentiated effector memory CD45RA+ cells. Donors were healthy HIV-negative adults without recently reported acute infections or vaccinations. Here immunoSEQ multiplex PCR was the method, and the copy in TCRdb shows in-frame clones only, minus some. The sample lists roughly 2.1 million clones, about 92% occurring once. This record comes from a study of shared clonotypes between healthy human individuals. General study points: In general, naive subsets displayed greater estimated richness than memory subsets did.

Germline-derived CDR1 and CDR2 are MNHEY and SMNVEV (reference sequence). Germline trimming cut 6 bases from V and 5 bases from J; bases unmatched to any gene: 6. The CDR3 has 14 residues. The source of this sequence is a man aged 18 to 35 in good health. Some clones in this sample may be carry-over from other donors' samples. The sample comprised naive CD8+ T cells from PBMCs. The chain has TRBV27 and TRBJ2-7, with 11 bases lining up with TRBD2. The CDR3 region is CASSPGTSGDEQYF. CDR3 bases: TGTGCCAGCAGCCCCGGGACTAGCGGCGACGAGCAGTACTTC.